This T cell receptor beta chain was recorded in a study of blood T cell repertoires in COVID-19. Looked up from germline, CDR1 is SGHNT and CDR2 is YYREEE (reference sequence). With 3 bases clipped from V and 1 base from J, the junction kept 4 bases outside the gene matches. This CDR3 is built from 18 residues. The authors' processing: Estimation of nucleated cell counts was performed using reference gene primer amplification. The method was immunoSEQ multiplex PCR; TCRdb's version includes in-frame clones alone and lacks a portion of them. V and J calls and clone size are copied from that table; D and trimming were computed from the DNA. The table includes more than 300,000 clones, approximately 82% detected once.

Sequencing used peripheral blood. The chain joins TRBV5-4 to TRBJ2-2, with TRBD2 identical over 15 bases. The receptor was isolated from a woman aged 50 to 65 with acute or convalescent COVID-19. CDR3: CASSSGTSGGQNTGELFF. CDR3 nucleotide sequence: TGTGCCAGCAGCTCCGGGACTAGCGGGGGGCAGAACACCGGGGAGCTGTTTTTT.